Below, one TCR beta chain is given with its context. Its target is not known. These data are taken from a study of Ad26.COV2.S vaccination and SARS-CoV-2 variants. Study-level information: The authors gave Ad26.COV2.S intramuscularly, either once or twice 56 days apart.

This CDR3 has 15 residues. Losses at the gene ends were 3 bases for V and 4 bases for J; bases not matched to a gene: 7. Germline V CDR1 and CDR2: SGDLS, YYNGEE. Whole-study findings and limits: Spike-specific TCR breadth in vaccine recipients exceeded that seen in placebo recipients.

Repertoires were generated with immunoSEQ multiplex PCR, while TCRdb's copy carries only in-frame clones and drops some. Of about 380,000 clones in the sample, about 83% are singletons; the top ten hold about 7.4%. Treatment specified: 15 to 20 received Ad26.COV2.S at low or high dose, single or two shots; several received placebo; per-sample allocation not given. Specimen acquisition occurred on day 63 following the initial vaccine or placebo injection. The V and J genes are TRBV9 and TRBJ1-3, with 7 bases aligning to TRBD1. The sample consisted of peripheral blood, taken in a trial of Ad26.COV2.S vaccine versus placebo. The TCR was taken from a person aged 18-65 years who received the Ad26.COV2.S COVID-19 vaccine or a placebo. The CDR3, as DNA: TGTGCCAGCAGCGGGGGTACAGGGGTAGGAAACACCATATATTTT. Translation gives CASSGGTGVGNTIYF. Based on the CDR3 plus reference TRBV9 and TRBJ1-3, the full variable domain is DSGVTQTPKHLITATGQRVTLRCSPRSGDLSVYWYQQSLDQGLQFLIQYYNGEERAKGNILERFSAQQFPDLHSELNLSSLELGDSALYFCASSGGTGVGNTIYFGEGSWLTVV.